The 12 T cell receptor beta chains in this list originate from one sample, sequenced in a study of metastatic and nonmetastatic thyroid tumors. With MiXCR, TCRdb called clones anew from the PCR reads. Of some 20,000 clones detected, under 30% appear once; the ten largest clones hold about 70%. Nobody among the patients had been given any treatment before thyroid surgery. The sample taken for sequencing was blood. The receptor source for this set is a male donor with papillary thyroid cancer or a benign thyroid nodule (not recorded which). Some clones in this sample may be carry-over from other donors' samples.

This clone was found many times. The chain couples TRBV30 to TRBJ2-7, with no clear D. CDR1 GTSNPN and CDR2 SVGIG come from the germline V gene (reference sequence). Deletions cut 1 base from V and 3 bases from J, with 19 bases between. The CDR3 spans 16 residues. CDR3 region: CAWSEPGGQAFYEQYF. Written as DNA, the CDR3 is TGTGCCTGGAGTGAGCCGGGTGGGCAGGCATTCTACGAGCAGTACTTC.

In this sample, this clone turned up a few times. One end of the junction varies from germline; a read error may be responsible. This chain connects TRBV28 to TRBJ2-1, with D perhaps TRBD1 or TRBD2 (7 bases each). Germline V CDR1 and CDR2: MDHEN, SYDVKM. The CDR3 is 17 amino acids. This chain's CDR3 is CASSFPGGRVHNNEQSF. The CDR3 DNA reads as TGTGCCAGCAGTTTCCCAGGGGGGAGGGTCCACAACAATGAGCAGTCCTTC.

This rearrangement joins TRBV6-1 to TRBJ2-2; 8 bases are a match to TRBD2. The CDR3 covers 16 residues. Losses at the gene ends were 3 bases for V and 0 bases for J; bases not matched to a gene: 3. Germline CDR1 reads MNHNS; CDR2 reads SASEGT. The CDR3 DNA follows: TGTGCCAGCAGTGACCTAGCGGGTACGAACACCGGGGAGCTGTTTTTT. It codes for CASSDLAGTNTGELFF.

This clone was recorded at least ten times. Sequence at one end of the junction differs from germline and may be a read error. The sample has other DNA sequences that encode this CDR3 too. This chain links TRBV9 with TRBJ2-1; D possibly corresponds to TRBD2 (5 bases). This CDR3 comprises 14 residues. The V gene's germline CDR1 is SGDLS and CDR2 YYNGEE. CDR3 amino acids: CASSAFSSYNEQFF. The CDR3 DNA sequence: TGTGCCAGTAGCGCCTTTAGCTCCTACAATGAGCAGTTCTTC.

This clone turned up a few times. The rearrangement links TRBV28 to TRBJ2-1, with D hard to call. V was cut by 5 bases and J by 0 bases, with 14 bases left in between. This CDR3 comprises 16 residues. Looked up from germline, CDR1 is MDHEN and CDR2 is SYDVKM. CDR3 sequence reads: CASSPPHLSSYNEQFF. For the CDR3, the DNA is TGTGCCAGCAGTCCCCCACACCTTAGCTCCTACAATGAGCAGTTCTTC.

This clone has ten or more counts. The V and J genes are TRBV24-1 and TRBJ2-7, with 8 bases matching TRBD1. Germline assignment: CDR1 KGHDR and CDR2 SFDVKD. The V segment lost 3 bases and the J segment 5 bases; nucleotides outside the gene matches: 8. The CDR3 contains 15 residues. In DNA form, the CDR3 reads TGTGCCACCAGTGATCGGACAGGGCGCGCCCACGAGCAGTACTTC. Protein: CATSDRTGRAHEQYF.

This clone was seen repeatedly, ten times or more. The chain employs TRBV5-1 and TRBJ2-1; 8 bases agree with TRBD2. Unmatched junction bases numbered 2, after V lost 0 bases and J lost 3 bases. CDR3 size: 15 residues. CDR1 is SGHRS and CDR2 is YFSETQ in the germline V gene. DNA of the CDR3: TGCGCCAGCAGCTTGGATACTAGCGGCTACAATGAGCAGTTCTTC. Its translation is CASSLDTSGYNEQFF.

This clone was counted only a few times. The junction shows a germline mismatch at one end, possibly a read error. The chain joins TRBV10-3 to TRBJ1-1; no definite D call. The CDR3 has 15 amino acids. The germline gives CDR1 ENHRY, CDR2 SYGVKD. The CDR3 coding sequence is TGCGCCATCAGTCGTTGGGAGCAAATGAACACTGAAGCTTTCTTT. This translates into CAISRWEQMNTEAFF.

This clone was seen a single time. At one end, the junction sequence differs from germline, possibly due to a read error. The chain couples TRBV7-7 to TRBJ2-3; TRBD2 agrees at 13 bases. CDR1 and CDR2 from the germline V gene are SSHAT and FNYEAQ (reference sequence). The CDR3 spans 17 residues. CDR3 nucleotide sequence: TGTGCTAGCAGCCCCCAGCGGACTAGCGGGAGTGTGGATACGCAGTATTTT. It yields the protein CASSPQRTSGSVDTQYF. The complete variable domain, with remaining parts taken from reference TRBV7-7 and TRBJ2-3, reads GAGVSQSPRYKVTKRGQDVTLRCDPISSHATLYWYQQALGQGPEFLTYFNYEAQPDKSGLPSDRFSAERPEGSISTLTIQRTEQRDSAMYRCASSPQRTSGSVDTQYFGPGTRLTVL.

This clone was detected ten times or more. CDR3: CASSPLVGREETQYF. DNA of the CDR3: TGTGCCAGCTCACCCCTAGTGGGACGCGAAGAGACCCAGTACTTC. The chain uses TRBV18 and TRBJ2-5; D tentatively fits TRBD1 or TRBD2 (5 bases each). This CDR3 comprises 15 residues. The V gene lost 3 bases and the J gene lost 3 bases, with 14 bases spanning the gap. The germline V gene has CDR1 KGHSH and CDR2 LQKENI.

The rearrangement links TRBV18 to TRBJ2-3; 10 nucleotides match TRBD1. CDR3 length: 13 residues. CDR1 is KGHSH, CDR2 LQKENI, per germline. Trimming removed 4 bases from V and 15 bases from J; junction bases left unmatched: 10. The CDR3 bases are TGTGCCAGCTCACGGGACAGGGGAGGGCCGCCTTATTTT. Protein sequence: CASSRDRGGPPYF.

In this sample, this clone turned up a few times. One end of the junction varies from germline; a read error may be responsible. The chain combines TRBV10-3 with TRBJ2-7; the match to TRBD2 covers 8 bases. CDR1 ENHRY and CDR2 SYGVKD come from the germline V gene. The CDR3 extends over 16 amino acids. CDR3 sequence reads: CATSEPGGEGRRVQYF. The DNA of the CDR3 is TGTGCCACCAGTGAGCCGGGGGGGGAGGGCCGTCGAGTGCAGTACTTC.